This T cell receptor (beta chain) was captured in a study of T cells expressing NK-cell markers. Study observations and caveats: A handful of donors carried dominant NKG2C+ clonotypes that made up roughly 1.0-8% of their CD8+ T cells.

This CDR3 spans 14 amino acids. Germline-derived CDR1 and CDR2 are LNHDA and SQIVND (reference sequence). On this clonotype itself: Its antigen is not known.

TCRdb reprocessed the 5' RACE reads, with one entry per CDR3 protein and no DNA. The sample includes about 180,000 distinct CDR3 sequences. The sample was blood T cells: a sorted CD56 or NKG2C T cell subset, CD4+ or CD8+ T cells, or bulk PBMC T cells (not recorded which). V gene TRBV19 combines with J gene TRBJ1-5; the D call from TCRdb, TRBD1, cannot be confirmed without DNA. The TCR sequence derives from a man aged 18-75 years in good health. CDR3 in amino acids: CASSPGQLNQPQHF.